This T cell receptor (beta chain) originates from a study of regulatory T cells in long-lasting Graves disease. Study context: Graves' disease counted as persistent after over 5 years of antithyroid drugs with positive TSH receptor antibodies.

This clonotype was counted a few times. Compared with germline, one end of the junction differs, possibly owing to a read error. Time point defined: persistent/refractory GD, antithyroid drugs over 5 years with positive TRAb. RNA isolated from PBMCs was used to make the TCR library. Germline V gene data show CDR1 as SNHLY and CDR2 as FYNNEI. This CDR3 is built from 15 residues. In building TCR beta libraries, iRepertoire HTBI primers were used together with Arm-PCR of CDR3 regions. TCRdb analysed the multiplex PCR reads with MiXCR anew, one entry per CDR3 protein. The sample records about 450,000 distinct CDR3 sequences, 23% being singletons.

The TCR was taken from a female donor with Graves disease. J is TRBJ1-4 and V is TRBV2, with 7 bases identical to TRBD1. The sample consisted of peripheral blood mononuclear cells (PBMCs), taken when the disease was refractory, from a patient treated with antithyroid drugs. CDR3 amino acids: CASSDLQGEGEKPFF. The CDR3 DNA is TGTGCCAGCAGTGACCTCCAGGGGGAGGGTGAAAAACCGTTTTTT.